This TCR beta chain derives from a study of brain metastases from non-small cell lung cancer. Study conclusions and caveats: Compared with primary tumors, brain metastases showed less T-cell infiltration. In over 55% of brain metastases, T-cell clones were expanded compared with matched primary tumors.

Assay: immunoSEQ multiplex PCR; the TCRdb copy retains only in-frame clones and omits some. The profile shows approximately 4,400 clones, just under 85% of them singletons. Germline lookup yields CDR1 MDHEN and CDR2 SYDVKM. Trimming pared 10 bases from V and 4 bases from J, leaving 13 bases between. The CDR3 has 12 amino acids. This clone was seen just once. The antigen is unknown. The gene calls are TRBV28 and TRBJ1-2; D ambiguous. This clonotype was sampled from a donor at least 40 years old with non-small cell lung cancer. The sample was primary lung tumor tissue. CDR3 nucleotide sequence: TGTGCCACCAGGACTTACCCCTATGGCTACACCTTC. Its translation is CATRTYPYGYTF.